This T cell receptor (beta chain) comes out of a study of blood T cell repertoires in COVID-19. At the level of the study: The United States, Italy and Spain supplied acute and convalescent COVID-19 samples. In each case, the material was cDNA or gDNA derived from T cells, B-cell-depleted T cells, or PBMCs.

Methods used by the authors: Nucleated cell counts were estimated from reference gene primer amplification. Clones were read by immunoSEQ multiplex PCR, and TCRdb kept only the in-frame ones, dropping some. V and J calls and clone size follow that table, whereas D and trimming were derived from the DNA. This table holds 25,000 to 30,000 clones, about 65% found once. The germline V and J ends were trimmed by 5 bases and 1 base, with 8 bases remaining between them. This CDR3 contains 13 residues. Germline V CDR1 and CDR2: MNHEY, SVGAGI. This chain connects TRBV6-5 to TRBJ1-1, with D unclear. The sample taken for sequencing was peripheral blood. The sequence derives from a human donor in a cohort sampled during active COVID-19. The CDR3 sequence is CASSPGRNTEAFF. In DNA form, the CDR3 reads TGTGCCAGCAGTCCGGGGAGGAACACTGAAGCTTTCTTT.